The T cell receptor (beta chain) described here comes from a study of shared clonotypes between healthy human individuals. Study summary: The plates for each donor numbered three CD4 naive, three CD4 memory, two CD8 naive and one CD8 memory. Study-wide results and limits: An anticipated effect of sequencing depth on clonotype sharing among donors was recognized.

The assay used deep level. In the original processing: Quality scores were absent from the junction-only immunoSEQ sequences, so filtering differed. Data came from immunoSEQ multiplex PCR; TCRdb stores just in-frame clones and leaves some out. For V, J and clone size, that table is used; D and trimming come from the DNA. The profile shows 800,000 or so clones, 96% of them singletons. This clone was picked up one time. Antigen specificity is unknown. Germline V lookup: CDR1 SGHRS, CDR2 YFSETQ. The CDR3 spans 14 residues. Trimming stripped 0 bases from V and 4 bases from J, with 7 bases between. Terminally differentiated effector memory CD45RA+ cells were excluded by CCR7 positive selection of CD45RO-negative cells.

This receptor was identified in a man younger than 45 in good health. The sequenced sample was naive CD8+ T cells sorted from blood. The chain combines TRBV5-1 with TRBJ2-2; D remains ambiguous. CDR3 region: CASSLARSTGELFF. In DNA, the CDR3 is TGCGCCAGCAGCTTGGCGAGGTCCACCGGGGAGCTGTTTTTT.